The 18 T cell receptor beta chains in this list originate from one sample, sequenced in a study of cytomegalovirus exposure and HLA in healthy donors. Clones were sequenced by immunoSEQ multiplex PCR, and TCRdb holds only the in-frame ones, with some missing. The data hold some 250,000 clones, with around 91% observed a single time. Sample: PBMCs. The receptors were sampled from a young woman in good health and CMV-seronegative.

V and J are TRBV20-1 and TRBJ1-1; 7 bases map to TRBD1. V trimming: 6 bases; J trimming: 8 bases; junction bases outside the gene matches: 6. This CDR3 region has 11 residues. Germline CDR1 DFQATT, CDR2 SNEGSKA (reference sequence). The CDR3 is CSARQQGEAFF. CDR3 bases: TGCAGTGCCAGACAACAGGGGGAAGCTTTCTTT.

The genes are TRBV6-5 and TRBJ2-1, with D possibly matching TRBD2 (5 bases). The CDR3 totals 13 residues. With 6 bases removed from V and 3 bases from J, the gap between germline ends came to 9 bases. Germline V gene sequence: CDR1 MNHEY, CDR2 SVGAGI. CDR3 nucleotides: TGTGCCAGCAGCCCCGGACTCTACAATGAGCAGTTCTTC. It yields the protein CASSPGLYNEQFF.

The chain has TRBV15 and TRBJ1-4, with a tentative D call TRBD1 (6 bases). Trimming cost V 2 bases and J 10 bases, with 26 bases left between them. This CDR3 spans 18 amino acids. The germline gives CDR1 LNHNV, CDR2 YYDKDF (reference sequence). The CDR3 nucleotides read TGTGCCACCAGCAGAAAGGGGGGGACCCAGATTAAAAGTGGAAAACTGTTTTTT. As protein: CATSRKGGTQIKSGKLFF.

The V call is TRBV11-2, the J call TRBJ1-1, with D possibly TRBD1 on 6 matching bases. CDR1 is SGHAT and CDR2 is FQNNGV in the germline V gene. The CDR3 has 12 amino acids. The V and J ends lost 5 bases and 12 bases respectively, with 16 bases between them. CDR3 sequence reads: CASSPVNRDSFF. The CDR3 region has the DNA TGTGCCAGCAGCCCGGTCAACAGGGATTCTTTCTTT.

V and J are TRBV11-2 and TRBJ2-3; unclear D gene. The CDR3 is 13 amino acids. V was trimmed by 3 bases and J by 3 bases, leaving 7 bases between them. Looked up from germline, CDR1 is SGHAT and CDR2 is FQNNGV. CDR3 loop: CASSLGVTDTQYF. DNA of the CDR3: TGTGCCAGCAGCTTGGGCGTAACAGATACGCAGTATTTT.

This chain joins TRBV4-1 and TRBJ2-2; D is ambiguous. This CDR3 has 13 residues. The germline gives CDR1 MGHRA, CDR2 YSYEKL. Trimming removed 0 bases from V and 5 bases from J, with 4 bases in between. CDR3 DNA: TGCGCCAGCAGCCAAGATCGGACCGGGGAGCTGTTTTTT. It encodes CASSQDRTGELFF.

CDR3 nucleotides: TGCGCCAGCAGTCCCGGACTTGCCGGGAACACCGGGGAGCTGTTTTTT. As protein: CASSPGLAGNTGELFF. The V gene is TRBV5-1, the J gene TRBJ2-2; weak D call: TRBD2 (5 bases). Deletions cut 5 bases from V and 1 base from J, with 15 bases between. The germline V gene has CDR1 SGHRS and CDR2 YFSETQ. CDR3 size: 16 residues.

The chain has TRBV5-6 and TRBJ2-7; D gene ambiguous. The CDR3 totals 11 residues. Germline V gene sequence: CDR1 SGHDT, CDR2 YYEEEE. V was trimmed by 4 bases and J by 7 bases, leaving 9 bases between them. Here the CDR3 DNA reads TGTGCCAGCAGCACCTCTAGGGAGCAGTACTTC. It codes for CASSTSREQYF. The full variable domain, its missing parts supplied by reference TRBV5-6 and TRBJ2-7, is DAGVTQSPTHLIKTRGQQVTLRCSPKSGHDTVSWYQQALGQGPQFIFQYYEEEERQRGNFPDRFSGHQFPNYSSELNVNALLLGDSALYLCASSTSREQYFGPGTRLTVT.

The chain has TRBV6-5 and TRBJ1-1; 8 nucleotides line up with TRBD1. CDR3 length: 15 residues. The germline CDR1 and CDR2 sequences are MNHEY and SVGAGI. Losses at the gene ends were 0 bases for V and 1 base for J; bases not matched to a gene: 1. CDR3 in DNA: TGTGCCAGCAGTTACTCCGACAGGGGGAACACTGAAGCTTTCTTT. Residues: CASSYSDRGNTEAFF.

For the CDR3, the DNA is TGTGCCAGCAGCCGACTAGCGGGAGGGAATGAGCAGTTCTTC. It yields the protein CASSRLAGGNEQFF. The V call is TRBV5-8, the J call TRBJ2-1; 14 nucleotides line up with TRBD2. Germline trimming cut 4 bases from V and 7 bases from J; bases unmatched to any gene: 1. This CDR3 is 14 amino acids long. Germline V gene lookup returns CDR1 SGHTS and CDR2 YDEGEE. Full variable domain (remainder filled in from reference TRBV5-8 and TRBJ2-1): EAGVTQSPTHLIKTRGQQATLRCSPISGHTSVYWYQQALGLGLQFLLWYDEGEERNRGNFPPRFSGRQFPNYSSELNVNALELEDSALYLCASSRLAGGNEQFFGPGTRLTVL.

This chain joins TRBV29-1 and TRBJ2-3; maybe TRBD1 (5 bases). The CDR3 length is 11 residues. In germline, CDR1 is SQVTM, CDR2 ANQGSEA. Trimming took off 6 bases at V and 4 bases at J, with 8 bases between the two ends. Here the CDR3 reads CSVAGSDTQYF. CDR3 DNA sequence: TGCAGCGTCGCAGGGTCAGATACGCAGTATTTT.

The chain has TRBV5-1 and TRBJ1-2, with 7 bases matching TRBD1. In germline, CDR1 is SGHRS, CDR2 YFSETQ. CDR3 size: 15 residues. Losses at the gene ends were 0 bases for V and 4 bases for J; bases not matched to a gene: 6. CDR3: CASSLATGSGYGYTF. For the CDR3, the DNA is TGCGCCAGCAGCTTGGCGACAGGGTCGGGCTATGGCTACACCTTC.

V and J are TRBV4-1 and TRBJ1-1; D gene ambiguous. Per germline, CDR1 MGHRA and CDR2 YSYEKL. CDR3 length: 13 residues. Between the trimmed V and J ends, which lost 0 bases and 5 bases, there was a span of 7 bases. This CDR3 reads CASSQDRRTEAFF. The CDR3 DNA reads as TGCGCCAGCAGCCAAGACCGGCGGACTGAAGCTTTCTTT.

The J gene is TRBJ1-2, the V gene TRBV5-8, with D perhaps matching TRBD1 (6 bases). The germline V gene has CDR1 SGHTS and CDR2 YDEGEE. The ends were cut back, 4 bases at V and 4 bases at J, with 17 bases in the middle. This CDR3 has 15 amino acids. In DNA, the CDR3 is TGTGCCAGCAGCGTGCGGATACAGGGTTCCTATGGCTACACCTTC. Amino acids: CASSVRIQGSYGYTF.

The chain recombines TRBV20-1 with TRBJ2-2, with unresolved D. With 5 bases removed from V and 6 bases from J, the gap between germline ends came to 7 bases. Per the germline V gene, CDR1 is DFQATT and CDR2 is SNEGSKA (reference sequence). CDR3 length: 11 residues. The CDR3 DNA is TGCAGTGCTTTGACACCCGGGGAGCTGTTTTTT. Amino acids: CSALTPGELFF.

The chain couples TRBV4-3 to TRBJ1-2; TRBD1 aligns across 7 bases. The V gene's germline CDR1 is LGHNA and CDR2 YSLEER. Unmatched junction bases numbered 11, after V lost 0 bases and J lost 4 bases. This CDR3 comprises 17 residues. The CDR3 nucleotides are TGCGCCAGCAGCCAAGACACACCCAGGGGGAAGGGCTATGGCTACACCTTC. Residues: CASSQDTPRGKGYGYTF.

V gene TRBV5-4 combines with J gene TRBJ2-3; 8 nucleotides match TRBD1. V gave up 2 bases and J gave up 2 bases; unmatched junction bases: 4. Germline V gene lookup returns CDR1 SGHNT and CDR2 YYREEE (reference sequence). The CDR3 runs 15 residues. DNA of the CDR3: TGTGCCAGCAGCTTCTGGACAGGGATCACAGATACGCAGTATTTT. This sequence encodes CASSFWTGITDTQYF.

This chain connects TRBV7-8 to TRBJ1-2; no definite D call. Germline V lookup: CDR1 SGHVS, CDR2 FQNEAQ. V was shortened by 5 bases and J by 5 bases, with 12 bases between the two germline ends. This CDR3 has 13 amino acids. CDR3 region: CASSAGSPYGYTF. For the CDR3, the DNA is TGTGCCAGCAGCGCCGGTTCCCCTTATGGCTACACCTTC.